This TCR beta chain stems from a study of breast tumors, draining lymph nodes, adjacent tissues. Findings and caveats of the study: Tumor TCR diversity was below lymph nodes but above nontumor tissue. That most tumor T cells come from lymph nodes remained unproven. The data were judged consistent with most tumor T cells coming from lymph node and expanding in tumor.

In the case of this clonotype: Its specificity is unknown.

Axillary draining lymph nodes of breast cancer patients supplied the node samples. Germline CDR1 and CDR2: SNHLY and FYNNEI. The CDR3 runs to 17 residues. J lost 3 bases, V lost 0 bases, and 9 bases had no gene match. MiXCR, run by TCRdb on the multiplex PCR reads, gives a single entry per CDR3 protein. The sample has about 180,000 distinct CDR3 sequences, around a third seen once. The chain joins TRBV2 to TRBJ2-7, with 9 positions matching TRBD1. Sequencing was performed on axillary lymph node tissue. The clonotype was recovered from a female donor with breast cancer. Some clones in this sample may be carry-over from other donors' samples. CDR3: CASSEALQSGQGYEQYF. The CDR3, as DNA: TGTGCCAGCAGTGAAGCGCTTCAGTCGGGACAGGGCTACGAGCAGTACTTC.